One sample yielded the 17 T cell receptor beta chains listed below, sequenced in a study of OX40 agonist ivuxolimab in advanced cancers. Some clones are missing from TCRdb's copy, which holds only in-frame ones; the method was immunoSEQ multiplex PCR. This sample has some 19,000 clones; approximately 72% occur once, and the top ten carry 24%. The input for sequencing was CD4+ or CD8+ T cells sorted from blood, taken in a trial of the OX40 agonist ivuxolimab. Receptor source: an adult with an advanced solid tumor such as melanoma, head and neck, liver or kidney cancer.

This clone was observed a single time. The chain joins TRBV7-9 to TRBJ1-2; 10 bases map to TRBD1. The CDR3 consists of 16 residues. Germline V gene lookup returns CDR1 SEHNR and CDR2 FQNEAQ (reference sequence). V was pared by 5 bases and J by 2 bases, with 8 bases of the junction left unmatched. CDR3 amino acids: CASSSLPGQGNYGYTF. The CDR3 DNA reads as TGTGCCAGCAGCAGTCTACCGGGACAGGGGAACTATGGCTACACCTTC.

This clone showed up many times. V usage is TRBV9 and J usage is TRBJ2-2, with TRBD1 identical over 7 bases. J was trimmed by 0 bases and V by 2 bases; bases with no gene match: 4. Per germline, CDR1 SGDLS and CDR2 YYNGEE. This CDR3 is 16 amino acids long. The DNA of the CDR3 is TGTGCCAGCAGCGTGGCCGGGACAGCGAACACCGGGGAGCTGTTTTTT. Protein product: CASSVAGTANTGELFF.

This chain joins TRBV28 and TRBJ2-3; D uncertain. Germline V gene lookup returns CDR1 MDHEN and CDR2 SYDVKM. The CDR3 is made up of 12 amino acids. With 8 bases removed from V and 2 bases from J, the gap between germline ends came to 8 bases. This CDR3 is CASAASTDTQYF. The CDR3 DNA reads as TGTGCCAGCGCGGCCTCCACAGATACGCAGTATTTT.

The chain carries TRBV7-9 and TRBJ2-7, with 8 bases fitting TRBD1. Germline values: CDR1 SEHNR, CDR2 FQNEAQ (reference sequence). V lost 4 bases to trimming and J lost 2 bases; unmatched junction nucleotides: 10. CDR3 length: 16 residues. The CDR3 sequence: CASSSPETGDPYEQYF. CDR3 DNA: TGTGCCAGCAGCTCCCCCGAGACAGGGGATCCCTACGAGCAGTACTTC.

V is TRBV9 and J is TRBJ2-1; D might be TRBD2 (6 bases). The V end was cut by 0 bases, the J end by 7 bases, with 11 bases between. The CDR3 has 14 amino acids. Germline values: CDR1 SGDLS, CDR2 YYNGEE. CDR3 coding DNA: TGTGCCAGCAGCGTAGTCCCAGGGAGGAATGAGCAGTTCTTC. Encoded protein: CASSVVPGRNEQFF.

CDR3 nucleotide sequence: TGTGCCAGCAGGCTGCCGGGCACCGGGGAGCTGTTTTTT. Protein: CASRLPGTGELFF. The V call is TRBV5-6, the J call TRBJ2-2, with D hard to call. Trimming removed 5 bases at V and 4 bases at J, with 9 bases between. The CDR3 length is 13 residues. Germline V CDR1 and CDR2: SGHDT, YYEEEE.

V and J are TRBV11-3 and TRBJ1-4; D possibly corresponds to TRBD1 (6 bases). CDR1 SGHNT and CDR2 YENEEA come from the germline V gene. V lost 2 bases to trimming and J lost 8 bases, with 9 bases between them. The CDR3 sequence is 13 residues long. CDR3 amino acids: CASSLMGAEKLFF. CDR3 sequence (DNA): TGTGCCAGCAGCTTAATGGGGGCCGAAAAACTGTTTTTT.

This rearrangement joins TRBV7-2 to TRBJ2-4, with 10 positions matching TRBD1. The ends lost 5 bases at V and 9 bases at J; junction bases unmatched: 13. Germline V CDR1 and CDR2: SGHTA, FQGNSA. This CDR3 contains 16 residues. The CDR3 region is CASSPETGGRASIQYF. The CDR3, as DNA: TGTGCCAGCAGCCCAGAGACAGGGGGCAGGGCGAGCATTCAGTACTTC.

This clone was detected only a few times. The chain uses TRBV28 and TRBJ2-3, with 10 bases aligning to TRBD2. The CDR3 length is 18 residues. Trimming took 1 base from V and 3 from J; bases not matched to a gene: 10. Looked up from germline, CDR1 is MDHEN and CDR2 is SYDVKM. CDR3 DNA sequence: TGTGCCAGCAGTTTATACGGCGGGACTAGCGAATGGACAGATACGCAGTATTTT. Translation gives CASSLYGGTSEWTDTQYF.

A few counts support this clone. The V gene is TRBV6-1, the J gene TRBJ2-7; D remains unclear. Germline-derived CDR1 and CDR2 are MNHNS and SASEGT. The length of the CDR3 is 14 residues. The V end was cut by 0 bases, the J end by 6 bases, with 12 bases between. As DNA, the CDR3 is TGTGCCAGCAGTGAAGCGGACCCCTGGAGCGAGCAGTACTTC. Protein sequence: CASSEADPWSEQYF.

The chain links TRBV11-3 to TRBJ2-5; D gene ambiguous. This CDR3 region has 17 residues. Germline assignment: CDR1 SGHNT and CDR2 YENEEA. V was trimmed by 0 bases and J by 0 bases, leaving 14 bases between them. The CDR3 protein is CASSLEWTEKYQETQYF. The DNA of the CDR3 is TGTGCCAGCAGCTTAGAATGGACGGAGAAGTACCAAGAGACCCAGTACTTC.

The chain combines TRBV29-1 with TRBJ1-5, with a possible D match to TRBD1 (5 bases). The CDR3 is 12 residues long. V lost 3 bases to trimming and J lost 8 bases, with 11 bases between them. Germline CDR1 and CDR2: SQVTM and ANQGSEA. The CDR3 here is CSVEAVGEPQHF. The CDR3 coding sequence is TGCAGCGTTGAGGCAGTGGGGGAGCCCCAGCATTTT. Complete variable domain (other parts from reference TRBV29-1 and TRBJ1-5): SAVISQKPSRDICQRGTSLTIQCQVDSQVTMMFWYRQQPGQSLTLIATANQGSEATYESGFVIDKFPISRPNLTFSTLTVSNMSPEDSSIYLCSVEAVGEPQHFGDGTRLSIL.

V and J are TRBV7-9 and TRBJ2-1; 11 bases fit TRBD2. Germline values: CDR1 SEHNR, CDR2 FQNEAQ (reference sequence). The CDR3 length is 16 residues. Trimming at V came to 3 bases and at J to 4 bases, leaving 5 bases not matched to a gene. The CDR3 bases are TGTGCCAGCAGCTTGACTAGCGGGGACAGATACAATGAGCAGTTCTTC. This codes for CASSLTSGDRYNEQFF. Full variable domain (missing parts from reference TRBV7-9 and TRBJ2-1): DTGVSQNPRHKITKRGQNVTFRCDPISEHNRLYWYRQTLGQGPEFLTYFQNEAQLEKSRLLSDRFSAERPKGSFSTLEIQRTEQGDSAMYLCASSLTSGDRYNEQFFGPGTRLTVL.

V and J are TRBV27 and TRBJ2-7; TRBD1 matches 11 bases. Looked up from germline, CDR1 is MNHEY and CDR2 is SMNVEV (reference sequence). Trimming at V came to 4 bases and at J to 5 bases, leaving 4 bases not matched to a gene. This CDR3 spans 14 amino acids. CDR3 in DNA: TGTGCCAGCAGTTGGACAGGGGGCCAAGACGAGCAGTACTTC. Amino acids: CASSWTGGQDEQYF.

The chain employs TRBV9 and TRBJ2-3; possibly TRBD2 for D (6 bases). The CDR3 is made up of 16 amino acids. Germline lookup yields CDR1 SGDLS and CDR2 YYNGEE. The V and J ends lost 2 bases and 2 bases respectively, with 15 bases between them. This chain's CDR3 is CASSVSWTMLTDTQYF. As DNA, the CDR3 is TGTGCCAGCAGCGTCTCTTGGACTATGCTCACAGATACGCAGTATTTT.

The chain combines TRBV23-1 with TRBJ1-3; 9 bases line up with TRBD1. TRBV23-1 is annotated as an ORF whose role is uncertain. This CDR3 has 17 amino acids. With V trimmed by 4 bases and J by 0 bases, 7 bases remained unmatched. The CDR3 DNA sequence: TGCGCCAGCAGTCCGGGGACAGGGCGCCGCTCTGGAAACACCATATATTTT. This gives the protein CASSPGTGRRSGNTIYF.

The rearrangement links TRBV6-5 to TRBJ2-7, with D tentatively TRBD2 (7 bases). The V gene's germline CDR1 is MNHEY and CDR2 SVGAGI. This CDR3 has 14 amino acids. V lost 8 bases, J lost 2 bases, and 16 bases lay in between. CDR3 sequence: CASSLRGGPYEQYF. The CDR3 bases are TGTGCCAGCTCCTTAAGGGGGGGACCCTACGAGCAGTACTTC.